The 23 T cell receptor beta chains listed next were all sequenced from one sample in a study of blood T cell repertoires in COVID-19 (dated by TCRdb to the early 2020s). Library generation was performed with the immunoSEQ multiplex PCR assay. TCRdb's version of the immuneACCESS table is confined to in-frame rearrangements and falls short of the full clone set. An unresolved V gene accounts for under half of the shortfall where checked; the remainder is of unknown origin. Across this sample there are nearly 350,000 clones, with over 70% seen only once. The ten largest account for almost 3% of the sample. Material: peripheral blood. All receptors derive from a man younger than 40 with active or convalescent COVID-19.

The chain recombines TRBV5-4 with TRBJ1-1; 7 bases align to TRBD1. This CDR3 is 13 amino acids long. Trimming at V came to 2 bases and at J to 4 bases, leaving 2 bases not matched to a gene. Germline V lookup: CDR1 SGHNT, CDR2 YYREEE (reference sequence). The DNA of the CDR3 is TGTGCCAGCAGCTTATACAGGGGCACTGAAGCTTTCTTT. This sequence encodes CASSLYRGTEAFF.

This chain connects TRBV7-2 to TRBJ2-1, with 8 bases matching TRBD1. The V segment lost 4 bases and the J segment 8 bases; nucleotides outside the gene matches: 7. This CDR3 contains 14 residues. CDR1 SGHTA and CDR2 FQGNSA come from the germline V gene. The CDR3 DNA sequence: TGTGCCAGCAGCTGGGGGGACAGGCAATATGAGCAGTTCTTC. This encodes CASSWGDRQYEQFF.

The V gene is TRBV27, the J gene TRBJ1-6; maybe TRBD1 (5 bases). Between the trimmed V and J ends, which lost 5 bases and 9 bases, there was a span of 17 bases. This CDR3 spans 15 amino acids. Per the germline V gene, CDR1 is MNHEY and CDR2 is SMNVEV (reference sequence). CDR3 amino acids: CASSLSGEGVSPLHF. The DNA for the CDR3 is TGTGCCAGCAGTCTCTCGGGGGAAGGGGTTTCACCCCTCCACTTT.

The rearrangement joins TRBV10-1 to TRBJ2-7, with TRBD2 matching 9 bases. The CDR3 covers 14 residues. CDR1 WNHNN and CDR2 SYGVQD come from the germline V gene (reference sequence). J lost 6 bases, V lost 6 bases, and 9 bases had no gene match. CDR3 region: CASRSSGGHSEQYF. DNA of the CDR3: TGCGCCAGCAGATCCAGCGGGGGGCATTCCGAGCAGTACTTC.

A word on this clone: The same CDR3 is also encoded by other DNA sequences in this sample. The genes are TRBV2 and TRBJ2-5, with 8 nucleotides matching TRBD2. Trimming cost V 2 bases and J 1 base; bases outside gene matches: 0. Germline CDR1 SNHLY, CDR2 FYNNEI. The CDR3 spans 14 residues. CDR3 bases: TGTGCCAGCAGTGAACGGGGGGGCCAAGAGACCCAGTACTTC. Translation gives CASSERGGQETQYF. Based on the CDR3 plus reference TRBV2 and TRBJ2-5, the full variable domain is EPEVTQTPSHQVTQMGQEVILRCVPISNHLYFYWYRQILGQKVEFLVSFYNNEISEKSEIFDDQFSVERPDGSNFTLKIRSTKLEDSAMYFCASSERGGQETQYFGPGTRLLVL.

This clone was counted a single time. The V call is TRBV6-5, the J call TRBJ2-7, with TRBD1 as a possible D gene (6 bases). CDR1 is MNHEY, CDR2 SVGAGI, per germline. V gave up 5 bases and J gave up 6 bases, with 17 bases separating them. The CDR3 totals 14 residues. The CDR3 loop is CASSRASGQFEQYF. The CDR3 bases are TGTGCCAGCAGTAGGGCTTCGGGACAATTCGAGCAGTACTTC.

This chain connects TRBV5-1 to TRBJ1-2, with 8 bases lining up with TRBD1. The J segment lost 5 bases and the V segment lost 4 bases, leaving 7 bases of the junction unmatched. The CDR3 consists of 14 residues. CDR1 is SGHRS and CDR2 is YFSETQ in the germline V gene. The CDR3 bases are TGCGCCAGCAGCCCCGGGACAGGCGCATATGGCTACACCTTC. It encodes CASSPGTGAYGYTF. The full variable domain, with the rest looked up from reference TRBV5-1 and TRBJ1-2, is KAGVTQTPRYLIKTRGQQVTLSCSPISGHRSVSWYQQTPGQGLQFLFEYFSETQRNKGNFPGRFSGRQFSNSRSEMNVSTLELGDSALYLCASSPGTGAYGYTFGSGTRLTVV.

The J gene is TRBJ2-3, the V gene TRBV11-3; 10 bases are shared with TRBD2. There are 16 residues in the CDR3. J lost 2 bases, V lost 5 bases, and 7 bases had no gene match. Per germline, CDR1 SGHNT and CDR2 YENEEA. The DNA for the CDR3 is TGTGCCAGCAGCCACCCCCTAGCGGGGGCCACAGATACGCAGTATTTT. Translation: CASSHPLAGATDTQYF. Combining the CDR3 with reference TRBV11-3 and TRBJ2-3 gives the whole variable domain EAGVVQSPRYKIIEKKQPVAFWCNPISGHNTLYWYLQNLGQGPELLIRYENEEAVDDSQLPKDRFSAERLKGVDSTLKIQPAELGDSAVYLCASSHPLAGATDTQYFGPGTRLTVL.

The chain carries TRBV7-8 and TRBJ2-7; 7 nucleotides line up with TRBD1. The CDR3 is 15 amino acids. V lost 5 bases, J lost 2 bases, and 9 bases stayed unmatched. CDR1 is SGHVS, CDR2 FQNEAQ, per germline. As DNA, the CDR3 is TGTGCCAGCAGCGAAAGTACAGGGGCCACCTACGAGCAGTACTTC. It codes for CASSESTGATYEQYF.

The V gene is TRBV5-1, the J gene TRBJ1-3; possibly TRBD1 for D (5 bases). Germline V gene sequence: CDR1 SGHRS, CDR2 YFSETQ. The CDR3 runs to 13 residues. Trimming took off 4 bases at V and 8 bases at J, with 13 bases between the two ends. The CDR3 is CASSTGRLDTIYF. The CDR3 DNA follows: TGCGCCAGCAGCACAGGACGGCTAGACACCATATATTTT.

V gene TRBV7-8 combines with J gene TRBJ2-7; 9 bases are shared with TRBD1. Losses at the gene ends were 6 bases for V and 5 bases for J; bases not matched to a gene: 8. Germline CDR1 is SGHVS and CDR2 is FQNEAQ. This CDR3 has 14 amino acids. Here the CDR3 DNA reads TGTGCCAGCAGGCAGGGGACAGGGTCGGACGAGCAGTACTTC. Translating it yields CASRQGTGSDEQYF.

The CDR3 region is CASYGRQGGYEQYF. In DNA, the CDR3 is TGTGCCAGTTACGGCCGACAGGGGGGCTACGAGCAGTACTTC. The V call is TRBV27, the J call TRBJ2-7; 9 nucleotides align to TRBD1. Germline V CDR1 and CDR2: MNHEY, SMNVEV (reference sequence). V shed 9 bases and J 3 bases; nucleotides not matched to a gene: 9. This CDR3 comprises 14 residues.

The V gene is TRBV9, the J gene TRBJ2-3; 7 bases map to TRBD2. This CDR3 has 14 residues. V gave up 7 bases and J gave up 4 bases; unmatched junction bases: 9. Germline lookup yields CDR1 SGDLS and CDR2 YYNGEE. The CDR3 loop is CASAGDWRSDTQYF. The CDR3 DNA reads TGTGCCAGCGCGGGGGACTGGAGGTCAGATACGCAGTATTTT.

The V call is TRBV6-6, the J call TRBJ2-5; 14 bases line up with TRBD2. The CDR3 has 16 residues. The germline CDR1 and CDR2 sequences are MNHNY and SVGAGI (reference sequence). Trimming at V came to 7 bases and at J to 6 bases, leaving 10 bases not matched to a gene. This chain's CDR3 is CASTTPGLAGEKTQYF. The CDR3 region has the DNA TGTGCCAGCACCACCCCGGGACTAGCGGGAGAGAAGACCCAGTACTTC.

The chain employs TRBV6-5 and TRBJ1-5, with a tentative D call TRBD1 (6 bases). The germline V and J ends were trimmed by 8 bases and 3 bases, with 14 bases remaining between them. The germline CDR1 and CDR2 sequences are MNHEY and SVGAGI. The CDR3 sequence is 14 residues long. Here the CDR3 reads CASRGGDYNQPQHF. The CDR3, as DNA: TGTGCCAGCCGCGGGGGCGACTACAATCAGCCCCAGCATTTT.

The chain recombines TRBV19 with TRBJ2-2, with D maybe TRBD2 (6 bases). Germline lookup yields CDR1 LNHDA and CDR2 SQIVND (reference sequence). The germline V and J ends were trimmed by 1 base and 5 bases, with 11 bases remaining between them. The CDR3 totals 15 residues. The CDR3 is CASSIVGGQTGELFF. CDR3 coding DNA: TGTGCCAGTAGTATAGTCGGGGGTCAAACCGGGGAGCTGTTTTTT.

Here the CDR3 DNA reads TGTGCCAGCAGCGATCCTACTCGACAGGAGCATGTGAATGGCTACACCTTC. Its translation: CASSDPTRQEHVNGYTF. The chain recombines TRBV11-2 with TRBJ1-2; TRBD1 is a possible D gene (6 bases). The CDR3 is 17 residues long. V gave up 5 bases and J gave up 6 bases, with 25 bases separating them. Germline assignment: CDR1 SGHAT and CDR2 FQNNGV. The full variable domain, completed using reference TRBV11-2 and TRBJ1-2, is EAGVAQSPRYKIIEKRQSVAFWCNPISGHATLYWYQQILGQGPKLLIQFQNNGVVDDSQLPKDRFSAERLKGVDSTLKIQPAKLEDSAVYLCASSDPTRQEHVNGYTFGSGTRLTVV.

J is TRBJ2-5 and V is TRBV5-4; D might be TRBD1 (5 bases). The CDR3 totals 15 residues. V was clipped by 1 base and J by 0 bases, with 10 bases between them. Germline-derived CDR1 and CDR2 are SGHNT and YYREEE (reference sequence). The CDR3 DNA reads TGTGCCAGCAGCTTGACAGGCAACTACCAAGAGACCCAGTACTTC. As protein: CASSLTGNYQETQYF.

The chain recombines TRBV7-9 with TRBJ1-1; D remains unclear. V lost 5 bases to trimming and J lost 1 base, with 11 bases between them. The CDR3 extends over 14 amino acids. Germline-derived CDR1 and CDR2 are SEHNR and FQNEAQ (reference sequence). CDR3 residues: CASSLPRRNTEAFF. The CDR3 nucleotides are TGTGCCAGCAGCCTCCCCCGGAGGAACACTGAAGCTTTCTTT.

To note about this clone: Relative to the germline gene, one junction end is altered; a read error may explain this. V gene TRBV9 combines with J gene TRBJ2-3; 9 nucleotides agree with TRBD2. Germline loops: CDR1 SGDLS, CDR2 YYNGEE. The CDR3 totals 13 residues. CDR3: CASSAAAGGPQFF. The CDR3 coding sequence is TGTGCCAGCAGCGCCGCAGCGGGGGGCCCTCAGTTTTTT.

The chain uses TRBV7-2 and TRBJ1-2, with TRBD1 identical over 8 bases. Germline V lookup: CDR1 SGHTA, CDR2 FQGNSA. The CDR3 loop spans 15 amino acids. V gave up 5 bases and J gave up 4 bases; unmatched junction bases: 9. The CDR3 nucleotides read TGTGCCAGCAGCGTTAGACAGGGGCAGAGCTATGGCTACACCTTC. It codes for CASSVRQGQSYGYTF.

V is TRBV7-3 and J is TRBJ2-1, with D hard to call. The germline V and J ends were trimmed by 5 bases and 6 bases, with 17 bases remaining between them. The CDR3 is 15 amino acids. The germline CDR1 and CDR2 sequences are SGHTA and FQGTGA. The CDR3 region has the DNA TGTGCCAGCAGCCCAGCGAGCTTACTGAGCAATGAGCAGTTCTTC. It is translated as CASSPASLLSNEQFF.

For the CDR3, the DNA is TGTGCCACCAGTGAGCGTCTAGCGGGCTCCTACAATGAGCAGTTCTTC. Its protein is CATSERLAGSYNEQFF. The chain recombines TRBV24-1 with TRBJ2-1, with 8 bases fitting TRBD2. Germline-derived CDR1 and CDR2 are KGHDR and SFDVKD. The ends lost 4 bases at V and 0 bases at J; junction bases unmatched: 4. CDR3 length: 16 residues.